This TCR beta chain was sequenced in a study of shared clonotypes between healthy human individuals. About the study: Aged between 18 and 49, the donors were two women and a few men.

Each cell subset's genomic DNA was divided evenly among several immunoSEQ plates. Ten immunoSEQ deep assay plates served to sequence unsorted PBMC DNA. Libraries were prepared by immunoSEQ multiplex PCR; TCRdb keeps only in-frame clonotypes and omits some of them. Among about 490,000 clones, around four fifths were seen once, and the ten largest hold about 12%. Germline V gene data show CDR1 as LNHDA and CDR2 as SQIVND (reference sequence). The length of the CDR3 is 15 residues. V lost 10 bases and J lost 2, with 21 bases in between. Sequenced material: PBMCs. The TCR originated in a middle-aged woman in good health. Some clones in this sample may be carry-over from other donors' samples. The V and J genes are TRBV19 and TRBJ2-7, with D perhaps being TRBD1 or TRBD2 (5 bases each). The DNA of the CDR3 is TGTGCCACCCAACCCGTTGGGGGTATAACCTACGAGCAGTACTTC. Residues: CATQPVGGITYEQYF.